The T cell receptor (beta chain) under discussion was sequenced for a study of blood T cells in healthy people across ages. Only a few counts were recorded for this clonotype. The CDR3 has 14 residues. Between the trimmed V and J ends, which lost 8 bases and 6 bases, there was a span of 18 bases. PCR was performed a second time for about 7 to 12 cycles using a sample-barcoded 5' primer and a J-beta primer mix. MiXCR, run by TCRdb on the 5' RACE reads, gives a single entry per CDR3 protein. The sample holds 700,000 to 900,000 distinct CDR3 sequences; around 25% are singletons and the top ten take over 2.5%. These data also featured in a second study, about T cells of mothers and their children.

This sequence joins TRBV12-3 or TRBV12-4 and TRBJ2-3; D possibly corresponds to TRBD2 (6 bases). The origin of this receptor is a boy aged 5-17 years in good health. The sequencing sample was made of blood. CDR3 DNA sequence: TGTGCCAGCCTGCCCCGGGGGAATCGGGATACGCAGTATTTT. It encodes CASLPRGNRDTQYF.